The 7 T cell receptor beta chains reported below all come from one sample, sequenced in a study of CD8+ T cells in alopecia areata listed by TCRdb under 2018. This specimen's time point label, interpreted: baseline before oral tofacitinib. Library prep was done by the immunoSEQ multiplex PCR assay. RNA was extracted from all samples and reverse transcribed into cDNA as template for TCR sequencing. Here the immuneACCESS table is served through TCRdb, limited to in-frame sequences with V and J called. Missing clones are a known gap in these copies; in checked studies unresolved V genes cover under half, and the rest lacks a known reason. Recorded for this sample are roughly 250,000 clones; 65% to 70% of them occurred a single time. The ten largest clonotypes hold under 1.5% of the sample. Material: CD4+ T cells sorted from blood, obtained at week 0. The source is a human donor with alopecia areata.

With respect to this clone: The same CDR3 also results from other DNA sequences found in this sample. The gene calls are TRBV29-1 and TRBJ2-3; TRBD2 agrees at 7 bases. This CDR3 spans 10 amino acids. Per the germline V gene, CDR1 is SQVTM and CDR2 is ANQGSEA. V lost 6 bases to trimming and J lost 6 bases; unmatched junction nucleotides: 0. CDR3 bases: TGCAGCGTGGGGGGGGATACGCAGTATTTT. Translating it yields CSVGGDTQYF.

The chain uses TRBV30 and TRBJ2-7; TRBD1 or TRBD2 may be the D gene (5 bases each). V gave up 3 bases and J gave up 4 bases, with 13 bases separating them. CDR3 length: 13 residues. Germline V CDR1 and CDR2: GTSNPN, SVGIG (reference sequence). CDR3 bases: TGTGCCTGGAGCGGGGACGACCTTTACGAGCAGTACTTC. It encodes CAWSGDDLYEQYF.

The genes are TRBV19 and TRBJ1-5, with D tentatively TRBD1 (5 bases). The V end lost 8 bases, the J end lost 7 bases, and 9 bases lay between the germline ends. Germline CDR1 LNHDA, CDR2 SQIVND (reference sequence). The CDR3 runs 11 residues. The CDR3 reads CASGGNQPQHF. In DNA, the CDR3 is TGTGCCAGTGGGGGGAACCAGCCCCAGCATTTT.

This CDR3 reads CASSVETGAYEQYF. CDR3 coding DNA: TGTGCCAGCAGCGTCGAGACAGGGGCTTACGAGCAGTACTTC. This rearrangement joins TRBV9 to TRBJ2-7; TRBD1 matches at 8 bases. The V gene end was trimmed by 2 bases and the J gene end by 4 bases; junction bases not matched to a gene: 5. The germline V gene encodes CDR1 SGDLS and CDR2 YYNGEE. The CDR3 spans 14 residues.

This chain uses TRBV9 with TRBJ2-5; D unclear. The closer fit of TRBJ2-7 to the DNA end suggests the J call may be wrong. Germline V lookup: CDR1 SGDLS, CDR2 YYNGEE. The CDR3 has 16 residues. The CDR3 spells CASSPRTSMTSYEQYF. The CDR3 DNA is TGTGCCAGCAGCCCTCGGACGTCAATGACCTCCTACGAGCAGTACTTC.

The V and J genes are TRBV7-9 and TRBJ2-1; 9 nucleotides align to TRBD1. Germline V CDR1 and CDR2: SEHNR, FQNEAQ (reference sequence). The V gene end was trimmed by 1 base and the J gene end by 4 bases; junction bases not matched to a gene: 2. The CDR3 loop spans 15 amino acids. CDR3 sequence reads: CASSLGDREYNEQFF. CDR3 bases: TGTGCCAGCAGCTTAGGGGACAGGGAGTACAATGAGCAGTTCTTC.

This chain connects TRBV29-1 to TRBJ2-7; tentative D call: TRBD1 (5 bases). Germline V gene data show CDR1 as SQVTM and CDR2 as ANQGSEA. Trimming cost V 4 bases and J 1 base, with 14 bases left between them. The CDR3 is 14 amino acids. The CDR3 DNA is TGCAGCGTTGTCGTTACAGGAAAATCCTACGAGCAGTACTTC. Protein sequence: CSVVVTGKSYEQYF.